These 12 T cell receptor beta chains were sequenced from one sample in a study of T-cell memory formation after mild COVID-19 listed by TCRdb under 2021. The receptor library was made with 5' RACE. The sample was run on an Illumina NovaSeq 6000. TCRdb cleaned the public reads at Q25 with fastp, built clones with MiXCR and kept in-frame beta chains. One record per CDR3 amino acid sequence lists the most common genes and DNA. The sample yields about 340,000 distinct CDR3 sequences; approximately 15% were counted once. The ten top clones hold about 22% of the sample. Material for sequencing was PBMCs or a T cell subset sorted from them (not recorded which). These receptors were collected from a man between 18 and 35 years old who had mild COVID-19 (a few samples of this study predate the infection). The sample titles of this study are shuffled in the database, so cell type and time point are left out; the donor was told from shared clones.

In this sample, this clonotype turned up a few times. This rearrangement joins TRBV5-8 to TRBJ1-4; D not certain. Germline loops: CDR1 SGHTS, CDR2 YDEGEE. The CDR3 runs to 13 residues. Trimming left V 2 bases short and J 8 bases short, with 10 bases between. CDR3 sequence (DNA): TGTGCCAGCAGCTTTGATACCGGCGAAAAACTGTTTTTT. It is translated as CASSFDTGEKLFF.

The chain links TRBV10-2 to TRBJ2-3, with D tentatively TRBD2 (6 bases). Deletions cut 7 bases from V and 2 bases from J, with 13 bases between. This CDR3 is built from 14 residues. Germline assignment: CDR1 WSHSY and CDR2 SAAADI. The CDR3: CASTGGSLTDTQYF. DNA for the CDR3: TGCGCCAGCACCGGGGGAAGCCTCACAGATACGCAGTATTTT.

The rearrangement uses TRBV5-1 and TRBJ1-6; tentatively, D is TRBD1 (6 bases). From germline, CDR1 is SGHRS and CDR2 YFSETQ. This CDR3 region has 15 residues. Trimming cost V 4 bases and J 5 bases, with 13 bases left between them. CDR3 DNA: TGCGCCAGCAGCATCCAGGGGTTTGATAATTCACCCCTCCACTTT. Translating gives CASSIQGFDNSPLHF.

This chain uses TRBV20-1 with TRBJ2-2, with a possible D match to TRBD2 (6 bases). The CDR3 has 14 amino acids. V lost 1 base to trimming and J lost 5 bases, with 11 bases between them. Germline CDR1 reads DFQATT; CDR2 reads SNEGSKA (reference sequence). The CDR3 DNA is TGCAGTGCTAGAGGGGCAGGGAGGACCGGGGAGCTGTTTTTT. Its translation is CSARGAGRTGELFF.

The chain couples TRBV6-5 to TRBJ1-1; 9 nucleotides align to TRBD1. CDR3 length: 14 amino acids. Germline lookup yields CDR1 MNHEY and CDR2 SVGAGI. The V gene end was trimmed by 4 bases and the J gene end by 4 bases; junction bases not matched to a gene: 4. The CDR3 DNA is TGTGCCAGCAGTTCACAGGGGGCCAGCACTGAAGCTTTCTTT. Translating gives CASSSQGASTEAFF.

The table lists this clonotype with many counts. V and J are TRBV20-1 and TRBJ2-5, with D possibly matching TRBD2 (5 bases). The V gene lost 0 bases and the J gene lost 3 bases, with 11 bases spanning the gap. The CDR3 consists of 14 residues. Germline-derived CDR1 and CDR2 are DFQATT and SNEGSKA (reference sequence). The CDR3 sequence: CSARDQERKETQYF. As DNA, the CDR3 is TGCAGTGCTAGAGATCAGGAGCGGAAAGAGACCCAGTACTTC.

This clonotype has just a few counts. This chain connects TRBV19 to TRBJ1-5; the D gene is possibly TRBD1 (6 bases). The CDR3 runs 13 residues. V shed 7 bases and J shed 6 bases, with 13 bases lying between them. Germline-derived CDR1 and CDR2 are LNHDA and SQIVND (reference sequence). The CDR3 here is CASTPRGAQPQHF. In DNA form, the CDR3 reads TGTGCCAGTACCCCTCGGGGGGCTCAGCCCCAGCATTTT.

The J gene is TRBJ2-7, the V gene TRBV15; D possibly corresponds to TRBD2 (5 bases). The germline V gene encodes CDR1 LNHNV and CDR2 YYDKDF (reference sequence). The CDR3 sequence is 12 residues long. V was pared by 1 base and J by 6 bases, with 7 bases between. CDR3 DNA sequence: TGTGCCACCAGCAGAGGTGGAGGCGAGCAGTACTTC. This gives the protein CATSRGGGEQYF. The full variable domain, with the rest looked up from reference TRBV15 and TRBJ2-7, is DAMVIQNPRYQVTQFGKPVTLSCSQTLNHNVMYWYQQKSSQAPKLLFHYYDKDFNNEADTPDNFQSRRPNTSFCFLDIRSPGLGDTAMYLCATSRGGGEQYFGPGTRLTVT.

In its sample, this clonotype was seen many times. The genes are TRBV29-1 and TRBJ1-1; TRBD1 matches 7 bases. V lost 7 bases, J lost 0 bases, and 5 bases stayed unmatched. The CDR3 runs to 13 residues. Per the germline V gene, CDR1 is SQVTM and CDR2 is ANQGSEA. CDR3 in amino acids: CSGTGTVNTEAFF. The CDR3 DNA sequence: TGCAGCGGTACCGGGACAGTGAACACTGAAGCTTTCTTT.

This clonotype showed up just a few times. The rearrangement links TRBV7-3 to TRBJ2-1, with TRBD2 matching 12 bases. Germline CDR1 reads SGHTA; CDR2 reads FQGTGA. V was clipped by 2 bases and J by 4 bases; unmatched bases: 6. The CDR3 has 17 residues. The chain's CDR3 is CASSLGSLAGGYNEQFF. The CDR3 DNA reads as TGTGCCAGCAGCTTAGGTTCCCTAGCGGGGGGGTACAATGAGCAGTTCTTC.

In this sample, this clonotype turned up a few times. The chain couples TRBV11-2 to TRBJ1-4; D perhaps matches TRBD1 (5 bases). The CDR3 is 14 amino acids. Trimming took off 5 bases at V and 8 bases at J, with 15 bases between the two ends. CDR1 is SGHAT and CDR2 is FQNNGV in the germline V gene. The CDR3 sequence: CASSPPGGGEKLFF. CDR3 coding DNA: TGTGCCAGCAGCCCTCCGGGGGGTGGCGAAAAACTGTTTTTT.

This clonotype was seen at least ten times. The rearrangement uses TRBV5-4 and TRBJ2-3; 10 bases agree with TRBD2. The J segment lost 1 base and the V segment lost 0 bases, leaving 5 bases of the junction unmatched. Germline loops: CDR1 SGHNT, CDR2 YYREEE (reference sequence). The length of the CDR3 is 17 residues. The CDR3 region has the DNA TGTGCCAGCAGCTTGGCCGCAGGGACTAGCGGCACAGATACGCAGTATTTT. Protein sequence: CASSLAAGTSGTDTQYF.